Shown below are 21 T cell receptor beta chains from a single sample sequenced in a study of blood T cells in healthy people across ages. A second PCR, run for roughly 7 to 11 cycles, used a sample-barcoded 5' primer plus a J-beta primer mix. TCRdb re-derived calls from the 5' RACE reads in MiXCR, one entry per CDR3 protein. The table includes under 800,000 distinct CDR3 sequences, around 20% detected once. The specimen sequenced was blood. The origin of the receptors is a man in his 70s in good health.

This clonotype was picked up a small number of times. The rearrangement joins TRBV5-1 to TRBJ2-7; 9 bases fit TRBD1. The CDR3 spans 15 residues. Germline CDR1 reads SGHRS; CDR2 reads YFSETQ. V was pared by 4 bases and J by 5 bases, with 10 bases of the junction left unmatched. This chain's CDR3 is CASSPTGQGSDEQYF. As DNA, the CDR3 is TGCGCCAGCAGCCCAACGGGACAGGGTAGCGACGAGCAGTACTTC.

The chain recombines TRBV5-1 with TRBJ1-2, with 11 bases matching TRBD1. V was pared by 4 bases and J by 6 bases, with 2 bases of the junction left unmatched. Germline V gene sequence: CDR1 SGHRS, CDR2 YFSETQ. There are 13 residues in the CDR3. The CDR3 DNA reads TGCGCCAGCAGCGTGGGACAGGGGGATGGCTACACCTTC. This gives the protein CASSVGQGDGYTF. The full variable domain, rest sourced from reference TRBV5-1 and TRBJ1-2, is KAGVTQTPRYLIKTRGQQVTLSCSPISGHRSVSWYQQTPGQGLQFLFEYFSETQRNKGNFPGRFSGRQFSNSRSEMNVSTLELGDSALYLCASSVGQGDGYTFGSGTRLTVV.

This clonotype was seen a few times. The V call is TRBV6-2 or TRBV6-3, the J call TRBJ2-2; a weak D match, TRBD1 (6 bases). With 6 bases removed from V and 7 bases from J, the gap between germline ends came to 15 bases. Germline CDR1 and CDR2: MNHEY and SVGEGT. This CDR3 has 14 amino acids. DNA for the CDR3: TGTGCCAGCAGCGCAACAGGGTTGAGCGGGGAGCTGTTTTTT. It specifies CASSATGLSGELFF.

This clonotype was counted a few times. The V and J genes are TRBV27 and TRBJ1-1, with D unclear. The CDR3 contains 14 residues. Trimming removed 0 bases at V and 0 bases at J, with 5 bases between. Germline V gene data show CDR1 as MNHEY and CDR2 as SMNVEV (reference sequence). For the CDR3, the DNA is TGTGCCAGCAGTTTATCGAGGTTGAACACTGAAGCTTTCTTT. It translates to CASSLSRLNTEAFF.

V is TRBV5-1 and J is TRBJ2-7; 7 bases are shared with TRBD1. The CDR3 loop spans 15 amino acids. With 0 bases clipped from V and 1 base from J, the junction kept 4 bases outside the gene matches. Germline V lookup: CDR1 SGHRS, CDR2 YFSETQ. The CDR3: CASSLGGGESYEQYF. DNA of the CDR3: TGCGCCAGCAGCTTGGGAGGGGGCGAATCCTACGAGCAGTACTTC. The full variable domain, with the rest looked up from reference TRBV5-1 and TRBJ2-7, is KAGVTQTPRYLIKTRGQQVTLSCSPISGHRSVSWYQQTPGQGLQFLFEYFSETQRNKGNFPGRFSGRQFSNSRSEMNVSTLELGDSALYLCASSLGGGESYEQYFGPGTRLTVT.

This clonotype was seen a handful of times. The rearrangement links TRBV5-1 to TRBJ2-1; D may be TRBD2 (6 bases). Trimming left V 0 bases short and J 0 bases short, with 13 bases between. The CDR3 consists of 17 residues. Germline V gene data show CDR1 as SGHRS and CDR2 as YFSETQ. The CDR3 loop is CASSLVSVGSSYNEQFF. In DNA, the CDR3 is TGCGCCAGCAGCTTGGTTTCGGTCGGGAGCTCCTACAATGAGCAGTTCTTC.

The chain couples TRBV6-5 to TRBJ2-7, with D hard to call. This CDR3 is built from 14 residues. Germline V gene lookup returns CDR1 MNHEY and CDR2 SVGAGI. V lost 6 bases, J lost 4 bases, and 16 bases lay in between. The CDR3 DNA is TGTGCCAGCAGAACGGGCCAGGCGACGTACGAGCAGTACTTC. This codes for CASRTGQATYEQYF.

The rearrangement links TRBV6-5 to TRBJ1-6; tentative D call: TRBD1 (6 bases). The germline V gene encodes CDR1 MNHEY and CDR2 SVGAGI. The CDR3 has 18 amino acids. The V gene lost 0 bases and the J gene lost 0 bases, with 12 bases spanning the gap. CDR3 sequence reads: CASSYSVGASSYNSPLHF. In DNA, the CDR3 is TGTGCCAGCAGTTACTCGGTGGGGGCTAGCTCCTATAATTCACCCCTCCACTTT.

In its sample, this clonotype was seen many times. The chain joins TRBV29-1 to TRBJ2-1; D may be TRBD2 (7 bases). The CDR3 runs 14 residues. With 1 base removed from V and 7 bases from J, the gap between germline ends came to 14 bases. The germline V gene encodes CDR1 SQVTM and CDR2 ANQGSEA. The chain's CDR3 is CSVEGGGRGNEQFF. The DNA for the CDR3 is TGCAGCGTTGAAGGTGGAGGGAGGGGGAATGAGCAGTTCTTC.

This chain links TRBV7-9 with TRBJ2-6; D gene unclear. In germline, CDR1 is SEHNR, CDR2 FQNEAQ (reference sequence). Trimming removed 1 base from V and 2 bases from J, with 9 bases in between. The CDR3 sequence is 16 residues long. The CDR3 loop is CASSLDLEPGANVLTF. CDR3 DNA: TGTGCCAGCAGCTTAGATCTCGAACCTGGGGCCAACGTCCTGACTTTC.

In this sample, this clonotype turned up a few times. The chain carries TRBV20-1 and TRBJ2-3; either TRBD1 or TRBD2 may supply D (5 bases each). V was cut by 6 bases and J by 0 bases, with 16 bases left in between. The CDR3 is made up of 15 amino acids. The V gene's germline CDR1 is DFQATT and CDR2 SNEGSKA (reference sequence). The CDR3 nucleotides read TGCAGTGCCTACGATCCCAGGGAGAGCACAGATACGCAGTATTTT. Its translation is CSAYDPRESTDTQYF.

The chain recombines TRBV4-1 with TRBJ1-4; TRBD1 might be the D (5 bases). The ends were cut back, 3 bases at V and 5 bases at J, with 19 bases in the middle. The CDR3 is 17 amino acids. Germline V lookup: CDR1 MGHRA, CDR2 YSYEKL. CDR3 sequence (DNA): TGCGCCAGCAGCCAGGCCCAATGGGGCAAAGAGAATGAAAAACTGTTTTTT. Amino acids: CASSQAQWGKENEKLFF.

The chain uses TRBV27 and TRBJ2-1, with 9 bases aligning to TRBD1. V shed 3 bases, J shed 3 bases, and the junction held 9 bases outside the gene matches. The CDR3 contains 17 residues. Germline V gene sequence: CDR1 MNHEY, CDR2 SMNVEV (reference sequence). CDR3 nucleotide sequence: TGTGCCAGCAGTTTCCACATGGGACAGGGTCTCTACAATGAGCAGTTCTTC. It translates to CASSFHMGQGLYNEQFF.

This clonotype was seen a few times. V usage is TRBV3-1 and J usage is TRBJ2-7; 9 bases match TRBD1. The CDR3 is made up of 14 amino acids. After removal of 4 bases from V and 7 bases from J, the junction contained 8 bases not matched to a gene. The germline V gene encodes CDR1 LGHDT and CDR2 YNNKEL (reference sequence). This chain's CDR3 is CASSLGQGPREQYF. CDR3 coding DNA: TGTGCCAGCAGCCTGGGACAGGGCCCTAGGGAGCAGTACTTC.

In this sample, this clonotype turned up a few times. The chain combines TRBV10-1 with TRBJ2-5; the D gene is possibly TRBD1 (7 bases). Germline V lookup: CDR1 WNHNN, CDR2 SYGVQD (reference sequence). Between the trimmed V and J ends, which lost 3 bases and 3 bases, there was a span of 14 bases. This CDR3 contains 15 residues. The CDR3 nucleotides read TGCGCCAGCAGTGACCCAGGGGGGTCTGAAGAGACCCAGTACTTC. Amino acid sequence: CASSDPGGSEETQYF.

The chain carries TRBV6-5 and TRBJ2-5, with 9 positions matching TRBD2. The DNA end is more similar to TRBJ2-1, so the J call may be wrong. This CDR3 contains 17 residues. Germline-derived CDR1 and CDR2 are MNHEY and SVGAGI. Here the CDR3 reads CASSYSSAGGTYNEQFF. CDR3 nucleotides: TGTGCCAGCAGTTACTCGAGCGCGGGAGGGACCTACAATGAGCAGTTCTTC.

The count of this clonotype is one. The V gene is TRBV20-1, the J gene TRBJ1-6; 9 bases are a match to TRBD1. Germline trimming cut 0 bases from V and 8 bases from J; bases unmatched to any gene: 5. The CDR3 runs 15 residues. Looked up from germline, CDR1 is DFQATT and CDR2 is SNEGSKA (reference sequence). The CDR3 reads CSARDSGQGYSPLHF. The CDR3 bases are TGCAGTGCTAGAGATTCGGGACAGGGATATTCACCCCTCCACTTT.

This clonotype was picked up a small number of times. The chain uses TRBV28 and TRBJ2-1; D possibly corresponds to TRBD1 (5 bases). The germline V gene has CDR1 MDHEN and CDR2 SYDVKM. V lost 6 bases to trimming and J lost 1 base, with 13 bases between them. The CDR3 is 15 residues long. This CDR3 reads CASRRSQGSYNEQFF. The CDR3 region has the DNA TGTGCCAGCAGGAGATCGCAGGGTTCCTACAATGAGCAGTTCTTC.

V is TRBV12-3 or TRBV12-4 and J is TRBJ1-2; D gene uncertain. V gave up 2 bases and J gave up 8 bases, with 12 bases separating them. The CDR3 runs 13 residues. This CDR3 reads CASSLSWFEGYTF. DNA for the CDR3: TGTGCCAGCAGTTTATCGTGGTTTGAGGGCTACACCTTC.

This clonotype was observed a handful of times. The CDR3, as DNA: TGCGCCAGCAGCCAAGATTTCAGGTCCGGGGAGCTGTTTTTT. This codes for CASSQDFRSGELFF. The chain uses TRBV4-3 and TRBJ2-2; D unresolved. Trimming pared 0 bases from V and 6 bases from J, leaving 8 bases between. CDR1 is LGHNA, CDR2 YSLEER, per germline. The length of the CDR3 is 14 residues.

This clonotype was counted only a few times. J is TRBJ1-6 and V is TRBV5-1; unclear D gene. Germline values: CDR1 SGHRS, CDR2 YFSETQ. V lost 2 bases, J lost 6 bases, and 6 bases lay in between. The CDR3 has 13 amino acids. The CDR3 spells CASSFTPNSPLHF. CDR3 nucleotides: TGCGCCAGCAGCTTCACACCTAATTCACCCCTCCACTTT.